The 14 T cell receptor beta chains listed next were all sequenced from one sample in a study of CD8 T cells in Susac syndrome. Random hexamers served to reverse transcribe roughly 0.5 to 1 ug RNA. TCRdb itself ran the immunoSEQ multiplex PCR reads through MiXCR, one entry per CDR3 protein. Here the sample spans around 190,000 distinct CDR3 sequences, roughly 94% being singletons. The sequenced material came from CD4+ T cells from PBMCs. The receptors here all came from a human donor with Susac syndrome.

The sample holds one count of this clonotype. The chain links TRBV15 to TRBJ1-2, with 12 bases lining up with TRBD1. Germline CDR1 reads LNHNV; CDR2 reads YYDKDF (reference sequence). After removal of 0 bases from V and 7 bases from J, the junction contained 18 bases not matched to a gene. The CDR3 covers 20 residues. The CDR3 sequence is CATSRDRGQGASPKTSGYTF. CDR3 coding DNA: TGTGCCACCAGCAGAGATAGGGGACAGGGGGCATCCCCAAAAACAAGTGGCTACACCTTC.

The chain combines TRBV20-1 with TRBJ2-5; no firm D call. Trimming left V 0 bases short and J 2 bases short, with 10 bases between. CDR1 and CDR2 from the germline V gene are DFQATT and SNEGSKA (reference sequence). The CDR3 loop spans 14 amino acids. The CDR3 sequence: CSARELDTQETQYF. The DNA of the CDR3 is TGCAGTGCTAGAGAACTTGACACTCAAGAGACCCAGTACTTC.

CDR3: CASSEWRGSEETQYF. CDR3 coding DNA: TGTGCCAGCAGTGAGTGGCGGGGGTCGGAAGAGACCCAGTACTTC. The chain carries TRBV25-1 and TRBJ2-5; TRBD2 matches 7 bases. The CDR3 spans 15 residues. After removal of 3 bases from V and 3 bases from J, the junction contained 7 bases not matched to a gene. The germline V gene has CDR1 MGHDK and CDR2 SYGVNS.

This chain uses TRBV29-1 with TRBJ2-7; D remains ambiguous. Trimming pared 4 bases from V and 6 bases from J, leaving 7 bases between. Germline V gives CDR1 SQVTM, CDR2 ANQGSEA. This CDR3 has 10 amino acids. The CDR3 DNA reads TGCAGCGTTGTCAACACCGAGCAGTACTTC. Protein product: CSVVNTEQYF.

The V gene is TRBV2, the J gene TRBJ1-5; D is possibly TRBD1 (5 bases). This CDR3 region has 14 residues. CDR1 SNHLY and CDR2 FYNNEI come from the germline V gene. V shed 3 bases and J shed 5 bases, with 11 bases lying between them. The CDR3 spells CASSDGAQYQPQHF. The DNA of the CDR3 is TGTGCCAGCAGTGATGGGGCGCAGTATCAGCCCCAGCATTTT.

The chain links TRBV5-6 to TRBJ1-1; maybe TRBD1 (5 bases). This CDR3 is built from 13 residues. Per the germline V gene, CDR1 is SGHDT and CDR2 is YYEEEE. Trimming shortened V by 3 bases and J by 5 bases, and 11 bases separated the two germline ends. In nucleotides, the CDR3 is TGTGCCAGCAGCTGGACACGGGGGACTGAAGCTTTCTTT. The encoded protein is CASSWTRGTEAFF.

The V call is TRBV7-2, the J call TRBJ2-7; possibly TRBD1 for D (6 bases). The CDR3 is 13 amino acids. Germline CDR1 is SGHTA and CDR2 is FQGNSA. Trimming pared 1 base from V and 7 bases from J, leaving 11 bases between. This CDR3 reads CASSLVWQGEQYF. CDR3 nucleotide sequence: TGTGCCAGCAGCTTAGTTTGGCAGGGGGAGCAGTACTTC.

V and J are TRBV5-1 and TRBJ1-6, with TRBD1 as a possible D gene (5 bases). Germline CDR1 and CDR2: SGHRS and YFSETQ. There are 15 residues in the CDR3. Trimming removed 4 bases from V and 8 bases from J, with 16 bases in between. The CDR3 DNA is TGCGCCAGCAGCACCCGGGCGGGGGGGGATTCACCCCTCCACTTT. This encodes CASSTRAGGDSPLHF.

The chain has TRBV30 and TRBJ1-2; D unresolved. The germline V and J ends were trimmed by 0 bases and 4 bases, with 12 bases remaining between them. CDR3 length: 14 amino acids. The germline gives CDR1 GTSNPN, CDR2 SVGIG (reference sequence). CDR3 sequence (DNA): TGTGCCTGGAGTGTTTGGGAGGGCGGCTATGGCTACACCTTC. This translates into CAWSVWEGGYGYTF.

V gene TRBV29-1 combines with J gene TRBJ2-4, with TRBD1 matching 8 bases. CDR3 length equals 15 residues. The V segment lost 3 bases and the J segment 9 bases; nucleotides outside the gene matches: 13. Germline-derived CDR1 and CDR2 are SQVTM and ANQGSEA. CDR3 sequence reads: CSVERQGARVGIQYF. The CDR3 DNA is TGCAGCGTTGAGAGGCAGGGGGCCAGGGTGGGCATTCAGTACTTC.

V gene TRBV15 combines with J gene TRBJ2-3; 12 nucleotides agree with TRBD2. The length of the CDR3 is 16 residues. With V trimmed by 5 bases and J by 1 base, 4 bases remained unmatched. CDR1 is LNHNV, CDR2 YYDKDF, per germline (reference sequence). DNA of the CDR3: TGTGCCACCAGCGGCCGACTAGCGGGGGGCACAGATACGCAGTATTTT. Translating it yields CATSGRLAGGTDTQYF.

The chain recombines TRBV29-1 with TRBJ2-3; D is uncertain. The CDR3 loop spans 15 amino acids. V shed 2 bases and J shed 0 bases, with 12 bases lying between them. The germline V gene encodes CDR1 SQVTM and CDR2 ANQGSEA. The CDR3 here is CSVELRGASTDTQYF. CDR3 nucleotides: TGCAGCGTTGAACTACGCGGCGCTAGCACAGATACGCAGTATTTT.

The V call is TRBV5-4, the J call TRBJ1-3; the match to TRBD1 covers 11 bases. V lost 3 bases and J lost 6; bases outside the gene matches: 5. The CDR3 totals 15 residues. Germline lookup yields CDR1 SGHNT and CDR2 YYREEE (reference sequence). The CDR3 here is CASSSPGQGANTIYF. The CDR3 coding sequence is TGTGCCAGCAGCTCACCCGGACAGGGGGCAAACACCATATATTTT.

V is TRBV5-1 and J is TRBJ2-1; D is ambiguous. Between the trimmed V and J ends, which lost 0 bases and 2 bases, there was a span of 9 bases. Germline CDR1 SGHRS, CDR2 YFSETQ. CDR3 size: 15 residues. The CDR3: CASSLAAVAYNEQFF. The CDR3, as DNA: TGCGCCAGCAGCTTGGCGGCGGTAGCCTACAATGAGCAGTTCTTC. The full variable domain, completed using reference TRBV5-1 and TRBJ2-1, is KAGVTQTPRYLIKTRGQQVTLSCSPISGHRSVSWYQQTPGQGLQFLFEYFSETQRNKGNFPGRFSGRQFSNSRSEMNVSTLELGDSALYLCASSLAAVAYNEQFFGPGTRLTVL.